This TCR beta chain was captured by sequencing in a study of yellow fever vaccine responses in identical twins. General observations from the study: Vaccine-induced T cell responses in twins were reportedly observed to appear partly convergent, partly personalized.

On this clonotype itself: The antigen remains unidentified.

MiXCR, run by TCRdb on the RT-PCR reads, gives a single entry per CDR3 protein. The data hold roughly 20,000 distinct CDR3 sequences, with roughly 70% observed a single time. CDR1 SGHVS and CDR2 FNYEAQ come from the germline V gene. The CDR3 runs 17 residues. V was clipped by 3 bases and J by 3 bases; unmatched bases: 4. The rearrangement joins TRBV7-6 to TRBJ2-6, with 11 bases fitting TRBD2. The sequence came from a woman aged 18-35 years who received the yellow fever vaccine. The sequencing used T cells from blood (PBMCs), unsorted or a sorted subset (not recorded which), collected before or after yellow fever vaccination (not recorded which). Here the CDR3 DNA reads TGTGCCAGCAGCTTGGAAGGGACTAGCGGTGGGGCCAACGTCCTGACTTTC. As protein: CASSLEGTSGGANVLTF.